A single sample is the source of the 15 T cell receptor beta chains below, sequenced in a study of graft-versus-host responses after intestinal transplantation. Assay: immunoSEQ multiplex PCR; the TCRdb copy retains only in-frame clones and omits some. This repertoire shows approximately 12,000 clones, 83% found once; its top ten account for approximately 55%. Specimen: PBMCs, collected approximately 130 days after transplant. These receptor sequences come from a human patient who received an intestinal transplant, so some T cells may come from the graft donor.

This clone appeared a few times. The V and J genes are TRBV7-2 and TRBJ2-7; TRBD2 agrees at 11 bases. The CDR3 length is 14 residues. Germline V CDR1 and CDR2: SGHTA, FQGNSA. The trim removed 7 bases at V and 3 bases at J, leaving 5 bases unmatched. The CDR3 sequence: CASKTSGVVYEQYF. CDR3 sequence (DNA): TGTGCCAGCAAGACTAGCGGGGTTGTCTACGAGCAGTACTTC.

The chain is built from TRBV7-9 and TRBJ2-1; 11 bases match TRBD2. V was clipped by 1 base and J by 6 bases; unmatched bases: 2. CDR1 and CDR2 (germline): SEHNR, FQNEAQ (reference sequence). This CDR3 comprises 15 residues. In nucleotides, the CDR3 is TGTGCCAGCAGCTTAGGGCTAGCGGGAGGCAATGAGCAGTTCTTC. This gives the protein CASSLGLAGGNEQFF.

The chain links TRBV4-1 to TRBJ2-7; TRBD2 matches at 9 bases. With V trimmed by 0 bases and J by 0 bases, 6 bases remained unmatched. Germline values: CDR1 MGHRA, CDR2 YSYEKL. This CDR3 spans 17 amino acids. DNA of the CDR3: TGCGCCAGCAGCCAAGAAGGGCTAGCGGGGAGCTCCTACGAGCAGTACTTC. Residues: CASSQEGLAGSSYEQYF.

The chain is built from TRBV18 and TRBJ2-1; D remains ambiguous. This CDR3 is 11 amino acids long. V lost 3 bases, J lost 8 bases, and 5 bases lay in between. CDR1 and CDR2 from the germline V gene are KGHSH and LQKENI. CDR3 residues: CASSPKDEQFF. The CDR3 region has the DNA TGTGCCAGCTCACCCAAGGATGAGCAGTTCTTC.

The chain carries TRBV7-6 and TRBJ2-3; TRBD2 matches at 15 bases. The germline V gene encodes CDR1 SGHVS and CDR2 FNYEAQ. The CDR3 is 19 amino acids. Unmatched junction bases numbered 12, after V lost 5 bases and J lost 3 bases. CDR3 region: CASSPLPPGLAGGTDTQYF. The CDR3 nucleotides read TGTGCCAGCAGCCCCCTCCCCCCCGGACTAGCGGGAGGGACAGATACGCAGTATTTT.

This clone was seen once. This chain links TRBV7-9 with TRBJ2-7; D is perhaps TRBD1 or TRBD2 (5 bases each). CDR3 length: 14 amino acids. Germline lookup yields CDR1 SEHNR and CDR2 FQNEAQ (reference sequence). With 5 bases removed from V and 4 bases from J, the gap between germline ends came to 15 bases. The CDR3 sequence: CASSPPGTKYEQYF. The CDR3 DNA reads TGTGCCAGCAGCCCCCCCGGGACCAAATACGAGCAGTACTTC.

The rearrangement uses TRBV7-5 and TRBJ2-1. TRBV7-5 is a recognized pseudogene. The CDR3 is made up of 17 amino acids. CDR3 region: CARSLLAGKLNYNEQFF. The DNA for the CDR3 is TGTGCCAGAAGCTTGCTAGCAGGGAAACTGAATTACAATGAGCAGTTCTTC.

V usage is TRBV28 and J usage is TRBJ1-2, with a tentative D call TRBD1 (5 bases). Trimming took 10 bases from V and 7 from J, leaving 25 bases between them. CDR1 and CDR2 (germline): MDHEN, SYDVKM. The CDR3 is made up of 15 amino acids. DNA of the CDR3: TGTGCCACCCAAACCGGGGCAGCCAGGAGGGCTGGCTACACCTTC. Protein product: CATQTGAARRAGYTF.

This chain joins TRBV6-1 and TRBJ2-3; D is perhaps TRBD1 (5 bases). Per germline, CDR1 MNHNS and CDR2 SASEGT. Trimming shortened V by 1 base and J by 8 bases, and 13 bases separated the two germline ends. The CDR3 totals 14 residues. For the CDR3, the DNA is TGTGCCAGCAGTGAAGGGCCAGGGTCTGGTACGCAGTATTTT. It specifies CASSEGPGSGTQYF.

CDR3 amino acids: CASSLAKGTDEETQYF. The CDR3 region has the DNA TGTGCCAGCAGCTTGGCCAAGGGGACAGATGAAGAGACCCAGTACTTC. The rearrangement uses TRBV5-4 and TRBJ2-5, with 7 bases that match TRBD1. The germline CDR1 and CDR2 sequences are SGHNT and YYREEE (reference sequence). This CDR3 contains 16 residues. With 0 bases clipped from V and 3 bases from J, the junction kept 8 bases outside the gene matches.

The chain couples TRBV6-5 to TRBJ2-3; 8 nucleotides agree with TRBD2. Germline loops: CDR1 MNHEY, CDR2 SVGAGI. The CDR3 has 14 amino acids. The V gene end was trimmed by 2 bases and the J gene end by 4 bases; junction bases not matched to a gene: 2. The CDR3 nucleotides read TGTGCCAGCAGTTACGAGACTAGCGCAGATACGCAGTATTTT. Amino acids: CASSYETSADTQYF.

The gene calls are TRBV19 and TRBJ1-4, with 9 bases that match TRBD1. The J segment lost 1 base and the V segment lost 1 base, leaving 4 bases of the junction unmatched. Germline CDR1 reads LNHDA; CDR2 reads SQIVND (reference sequence). The length of the CDR3 is 17 residues. The CDR3 here is CASSIAGQGRTNEKLFF. CDR3 coding DNA: TGTGCCAGTAGTATAGCGGGACAGGGAAGAACTAATGAAAAACTGTTTTTT.

The chain joins TRBV5-8 to TRBJ2-3; the match to TRBD1 covers 10 bases. Germline values: CDR1 SGHTS, CDR2 YDEGEE. The length of the CDR3 is 16 residues. J lost 3 bases, V lost 4 bases, and 8 bases had no gene match. CDR3: CASSRQGARRTDTQYF. The CDR3 DNA sequence: TGTGCCAGCAGCAGACAGGGGGCCCGGAGGACAGATACGCAGTATTTT.

The chain links TRBV6-6 to TRBJ1-4, with D unresolved. The CDR3 spans 13 residues. Trimming took off 0 bases at V and 12 bases at J, with 11 bases between the two ends. Per the germline V gene, CDR1 is MNHNY and CDR2 is SVGAGI (reference sequence). The CDR3 coding sequence is TGTGCCAGCAGTTACTCGTCTCCTGGTCAACTGTTTTTT. Protein: CASSYSSPGQLFF.

V is TRBV6-6 and J is TRBJ2-3; 10 bases align to TRBD2. The CDR3 has 13 residues. Germline V gene data show CDR1 as MNHNY and CDR2 as SVGAGI (reference sequence). The J segment lost 7 bases and the V segment lost 7 bases, leaving 5 bases of the junction unmatched. This CDR3 is CASTASGRHTQYF. The CDR3 DNA reads TGTGCCAGCACGGCTAGCGGGAGACATACGCAGTATTTT.